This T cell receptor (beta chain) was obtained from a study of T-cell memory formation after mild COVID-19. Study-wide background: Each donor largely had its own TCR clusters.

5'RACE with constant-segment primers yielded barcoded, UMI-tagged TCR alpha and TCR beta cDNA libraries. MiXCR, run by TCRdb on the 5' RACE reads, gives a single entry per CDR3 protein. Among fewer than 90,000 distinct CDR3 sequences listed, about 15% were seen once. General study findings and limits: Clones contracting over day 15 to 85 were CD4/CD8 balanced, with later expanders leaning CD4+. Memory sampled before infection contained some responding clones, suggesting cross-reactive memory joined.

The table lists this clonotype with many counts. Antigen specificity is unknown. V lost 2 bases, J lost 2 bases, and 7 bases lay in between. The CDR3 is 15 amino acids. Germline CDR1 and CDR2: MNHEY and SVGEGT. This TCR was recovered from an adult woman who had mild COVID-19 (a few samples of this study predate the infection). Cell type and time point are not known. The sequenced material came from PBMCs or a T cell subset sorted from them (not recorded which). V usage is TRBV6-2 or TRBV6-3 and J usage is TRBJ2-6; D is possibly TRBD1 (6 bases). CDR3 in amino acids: CASSYQGTGANVLTF. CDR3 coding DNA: TGTGCCAGCAGTTACCAGGGGACTGGGGCCAACGTCCTGACTTTC.